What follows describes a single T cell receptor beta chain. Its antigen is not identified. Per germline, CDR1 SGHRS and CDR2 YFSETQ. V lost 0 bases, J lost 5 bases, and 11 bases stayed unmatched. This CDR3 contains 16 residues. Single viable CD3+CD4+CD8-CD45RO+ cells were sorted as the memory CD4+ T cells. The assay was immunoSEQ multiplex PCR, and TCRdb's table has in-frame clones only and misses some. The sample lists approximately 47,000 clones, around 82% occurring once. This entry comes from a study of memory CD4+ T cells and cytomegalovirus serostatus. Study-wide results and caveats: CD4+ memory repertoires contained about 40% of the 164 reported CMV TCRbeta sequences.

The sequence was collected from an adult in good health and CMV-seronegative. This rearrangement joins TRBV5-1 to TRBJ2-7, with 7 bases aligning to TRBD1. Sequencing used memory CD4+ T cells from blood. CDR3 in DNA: TGCGCCAGCAGCTTGGCCGGACAGGCGTTGCTGAACGAGCAGTACTTC. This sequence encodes CASSLAGQALLNEQYF.